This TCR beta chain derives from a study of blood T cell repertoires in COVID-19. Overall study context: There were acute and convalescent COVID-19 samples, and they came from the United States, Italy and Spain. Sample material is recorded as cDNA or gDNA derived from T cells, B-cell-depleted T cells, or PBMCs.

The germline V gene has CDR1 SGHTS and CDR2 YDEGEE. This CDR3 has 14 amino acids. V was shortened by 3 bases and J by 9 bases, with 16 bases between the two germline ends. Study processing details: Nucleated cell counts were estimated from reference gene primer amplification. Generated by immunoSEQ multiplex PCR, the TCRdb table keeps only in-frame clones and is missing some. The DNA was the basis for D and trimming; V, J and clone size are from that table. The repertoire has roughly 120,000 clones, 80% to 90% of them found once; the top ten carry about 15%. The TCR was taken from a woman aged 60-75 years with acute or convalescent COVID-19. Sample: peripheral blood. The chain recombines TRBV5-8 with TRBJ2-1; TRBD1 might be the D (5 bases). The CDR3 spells CASSWRSRVGEQFF. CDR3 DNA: TGTGCCAGCAGCTGGAGATCCAGGGTAGGTGAGCAGTTCTTC.